This T cell receptor (beta chain) was obtained from a study of T cell responses to AZD1222 COVID-19 vaccine. Regarding the study as a whole: Breadth and depth of Spike-specific TCRs rose after two AZD1222 doses. Only a handful of AZD1222 recipients were seropositive at baseline. Per reports, nearly half of all spike-specific TCRs target regions that are unmutated in variants. Possibly, clonal diversity was underestimated; donors were largely white British and included more females.

A word on this clone: Antigen unknown.

Only in-frame clones appear in the TCRdb table, and some are missing; sequencing was by immunoSEQ multiplex PCR. Seen here are 110,000 to 150,000 clones, 85% to 95% observed once, and the top ten hold under 10%. The clonotype was recovered from an adult in good health. This specimen was peripheral blood, taken on day 0 of AZD1222 vaccination.

This CDR3 is CASSPRIAGGLKTQYF. Here the CDR3 DNA reads TGTGCCAGCAGTCCCCGGATAGCGGGGGGGTTGAAGACCCAGTACTTC. The chain is built from TRBV28 and TRBJ2-5; TRBD2 aligns across 11 bases. This CDR3 comprises 16 residues. Losses at the gene ends were 5 bases for V and 6 bases for J; bases not matched to a gene: 11. CDR1 MDHEN and CDR2 SYDVKM come from the germline V gene.